This T cell receptor (beta chain) was recorded in a study of blood T cell repertoires in COVID-19. As for the study in general: The origin of the acute and convalescent COVID-19 samples was the United States, Italy and Spain.

V gave up 3 bases and J gave up 7 bases, with 4 bases separating them. CDR3 length: 12 amino acids. Produced via immunoSEQ multiplex PCR; TCRdb's table is partial and in-frame only. The repertoire holds some 130,000 clones, with roughly 87% as singletons. This clonotype originated in a man under 40 who had recovered from COVID-19. The rearrangement joins TRBV12-3 or TRBV12-4 to TRBJ1-6; no reliable D call. Specimen: PBMCs or T cells enriched from blood (not recorded which). CDR3 sequence (DNA): TGTGCCAGCAGTTTGACAAATTCACCCCTCCACTTT. Translation gives CASSLTNSPLHF.